This T cell receptor beta chain was sequenced during a study of blood T cell repertoires in COVID-19. Germline values: CDR1 SEHNR, CDR2 FQNEAQ (reference sequence). This CDR3 is built from 16 residues. Unmatched junction bases numbered 10, after V lost 5 bases and J lost 3 bases. Original processing notes: Amplification from reference gene primers served as the basis for estimated nucleated cell counts. The repertoire was sequenced with immunoSEQ multiplex PCR; TCRdb's copy has only in-frame clones and lacks some. That table is the source of V, J and clone size, and D and trimming were worked out from the DNA. In the table there are over 120,000 clones, about 80% of which are singletons.

The genes are TRBV7-9 and TRBJ2-3; TRBD2 matches 8 bases. Specimen: peripheral blood. The sequence derives from a human donor in a cohort sampled during active COVID-19. CDR3 region: CASSPRAGVFTDTQYF. In DNA form, the CDR3 reads TGTGCCAGCAGCCCCAGAGCGGGAGTGTTTACAGATACGCAGTATTTT. The variable domain in full, with the rest retrieved from reference TRBV7-9 and TRBJ2-3, is DTGVSQNPRHKITKRGQNVTFRCDPISEHNRLYWYRQTLGQGPEFLTYFQNEAQLEKSRLLSDRFSAERPKGSFSTLEIQRTEQGDSAMYLCASSPRAGVFTDTQYFGPGTRLTVL.